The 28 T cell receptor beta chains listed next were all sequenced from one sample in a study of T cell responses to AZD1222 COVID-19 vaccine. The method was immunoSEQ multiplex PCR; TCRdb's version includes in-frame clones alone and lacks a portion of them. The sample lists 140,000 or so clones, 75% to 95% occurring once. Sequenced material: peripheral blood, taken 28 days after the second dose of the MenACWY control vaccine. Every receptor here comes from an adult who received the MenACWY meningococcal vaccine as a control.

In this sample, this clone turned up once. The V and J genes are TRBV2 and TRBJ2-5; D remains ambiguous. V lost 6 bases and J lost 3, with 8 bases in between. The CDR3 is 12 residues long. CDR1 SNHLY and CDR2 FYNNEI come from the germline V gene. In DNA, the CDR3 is TGTGCCAGCAGGTCCCTTAAAGAGACCCAGTACTTC. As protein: CASRSLKETQYF.

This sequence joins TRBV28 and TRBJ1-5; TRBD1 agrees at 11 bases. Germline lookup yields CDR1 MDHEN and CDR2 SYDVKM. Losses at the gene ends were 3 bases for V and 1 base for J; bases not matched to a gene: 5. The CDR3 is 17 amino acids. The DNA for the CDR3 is TGTGCCAGCAGTTTGGACAGGGGGCCCTCGAGCAATCAGCCCCAGCATTTT. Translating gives CASSLDRGPSSNQPQHF.

The CDR3 region is CASSQDWGATGGYTF. The CDR3, as DNA: TGCGCCAGCAGCCAAGATTGGGGGGCTACGGGTGGCTACACCTTC. The V call is TRBV4-3, the J call TRBJ1-2; D might be TRBD1 (6 bases). CDR3 length: 15 residues. The ends were cut back, 0 bases at V and 7 bases at J, with 15 bases in the middle. Germline V gives CDR1 LGHNA, CDR2 YSLEER.

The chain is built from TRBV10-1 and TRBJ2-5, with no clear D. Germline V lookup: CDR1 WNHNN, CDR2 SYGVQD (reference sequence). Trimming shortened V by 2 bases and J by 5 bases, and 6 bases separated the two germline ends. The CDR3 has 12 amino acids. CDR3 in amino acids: CASSEGTETQYF. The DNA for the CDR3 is TGCGCCAGCAGTGAGGGTACGGAGACCCAGTACTTC.

Here the CDR3 DNA reads TGTGCCAGCTCACCCTTTCGGGAGGGGGTCCATGAGCAGTTCTTC. It encodes CASSPFREGVHEQFF. The J gene is TRBJ2-1, the V gene TRBV18; 8 bases agree with TRBD2. The CDR3 extends over 15 amino acids. Germline V gives CDR1 KGHSH, CDR2 LQKENI. Trimming removed 3 bases from V and 8 bases from J; junction bases left unmatched: 9.

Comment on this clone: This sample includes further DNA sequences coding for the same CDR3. The CDR3 nucleotides are TGTGCCAGCAGTCCGTACAATGAGCAGTTCTTC. Amino acids: CASSPYNEQFF. The rearrangement links TRBV28 to TRBJ2-1; D gene unclear. Germline CDR1 is MDHEN and CDR2 is SYDVKM. With 5 bases removed from V and 4 bases from J, the gap between germline ends came to 3 bases. This CDR3 comprises 11 residues.

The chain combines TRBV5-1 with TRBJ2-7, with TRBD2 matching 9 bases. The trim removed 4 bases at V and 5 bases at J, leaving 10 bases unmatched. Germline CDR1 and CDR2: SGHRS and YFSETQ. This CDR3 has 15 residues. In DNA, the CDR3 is TGCGCCAGCAGCCAATTAGCGGGAGCGGTGGACGAGCAGTACTTC. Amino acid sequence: CASSQLAGAVDEQYF.

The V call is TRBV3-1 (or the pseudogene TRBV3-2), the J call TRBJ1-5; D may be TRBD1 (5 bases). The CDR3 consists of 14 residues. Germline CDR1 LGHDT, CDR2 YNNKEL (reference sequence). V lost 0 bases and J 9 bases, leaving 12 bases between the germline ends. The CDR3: CASSQEDGGSPQHF. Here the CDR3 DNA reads TGTGCCAGCAGCCAAGAGGACGGGGGATCGCCCCAGCATTTT.

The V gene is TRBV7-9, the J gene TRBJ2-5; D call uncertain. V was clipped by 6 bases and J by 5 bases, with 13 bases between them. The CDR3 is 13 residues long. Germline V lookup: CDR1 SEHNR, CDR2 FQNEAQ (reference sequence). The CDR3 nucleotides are TGTGCCAGCAGGAAAGGCGGTTATGAGACCCAGTACTTC. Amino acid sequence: CASRKGGYETQYF. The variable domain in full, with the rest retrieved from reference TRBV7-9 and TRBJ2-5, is DTGVSQNPRHKITKRGQNVTFRCDPISEHNRLYWYRQTLGQGPEFLTYFQNEAQLEKSRLLSDRFSAERPKGSFSTLEIQRTEQGDSAMYLCASRKGGYETQYFGPGTRLLVL.

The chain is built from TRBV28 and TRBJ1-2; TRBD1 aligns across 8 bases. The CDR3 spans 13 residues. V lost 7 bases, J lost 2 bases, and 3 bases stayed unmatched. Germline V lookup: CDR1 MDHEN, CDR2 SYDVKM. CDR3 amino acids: CASKWTGNYGYTF. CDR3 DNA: TGTGCCAGCAAGTGGACAGGGAACTATGGCTACACCTTC.

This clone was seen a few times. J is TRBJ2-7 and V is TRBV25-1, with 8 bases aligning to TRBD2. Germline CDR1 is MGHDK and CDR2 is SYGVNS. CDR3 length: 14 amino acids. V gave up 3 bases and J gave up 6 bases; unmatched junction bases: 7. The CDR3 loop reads CASSDDGGASEQYF. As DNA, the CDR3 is TGTGCCAGCAGTGATGACGGGGGGGCCAGCGAGCAGTACTTC.

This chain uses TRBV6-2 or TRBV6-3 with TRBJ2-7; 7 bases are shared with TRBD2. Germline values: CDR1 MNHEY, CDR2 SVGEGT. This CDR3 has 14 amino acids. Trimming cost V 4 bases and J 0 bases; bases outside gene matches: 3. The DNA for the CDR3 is TGTGCCAGCAGTTGGAGCGGGAACTCCTACGAGCAGTACTTC. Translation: CASSWSGNSYEQYF.

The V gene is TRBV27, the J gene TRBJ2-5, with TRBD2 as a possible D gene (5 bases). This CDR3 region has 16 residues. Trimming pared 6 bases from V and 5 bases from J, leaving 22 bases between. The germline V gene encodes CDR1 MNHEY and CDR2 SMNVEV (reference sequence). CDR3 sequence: CASSFSGYSIRETQYF. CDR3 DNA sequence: TGTGCCAGCAGCTTTTCGGGGTATTCGATTAGGGAGACCCAGTACTTC.

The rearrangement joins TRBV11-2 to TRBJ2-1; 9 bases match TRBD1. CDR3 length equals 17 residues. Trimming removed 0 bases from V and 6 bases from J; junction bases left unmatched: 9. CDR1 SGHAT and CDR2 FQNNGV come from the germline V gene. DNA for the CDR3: TGTGCCAGCAGCTTAGATAGAGGGACAGGGTCTACCAATGAGCAGTTCTTC. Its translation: CASSLDRGTGSTNEQFF.

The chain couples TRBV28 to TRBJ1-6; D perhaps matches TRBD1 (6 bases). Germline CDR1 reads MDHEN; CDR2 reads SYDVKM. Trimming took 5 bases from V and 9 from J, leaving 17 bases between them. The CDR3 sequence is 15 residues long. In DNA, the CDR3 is TGTGCCAGCAGTCGCCCAGGGGTAGGAGGTTCACCCCTCCACTTT. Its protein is CASSRPGVGGSPLHF.

CDR3 amino acids: CASNYRVGGELFF. CDR3 in DNA: TGTGCCAGCAATTACAGGGTCGGCGGGGAGCTGTTTTTT. The chain is built from TRBV3-1 (or the pseudogene TRBV3-2) and TRBJ2-2; D is possibly TRBD1 (6 bases). Germline V lookup: CDR1 LGHDT, CDR2 YNNKEL (reference sequence). V dropped 7 bases and J dropped 7 bases, with 13 bases sitting between them. This CDR3 has 13 residues.

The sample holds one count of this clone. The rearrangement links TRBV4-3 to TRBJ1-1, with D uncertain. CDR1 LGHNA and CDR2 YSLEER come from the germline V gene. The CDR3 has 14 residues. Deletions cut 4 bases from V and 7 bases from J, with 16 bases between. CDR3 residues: CASSLSPRRSEAFF. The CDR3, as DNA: TGCGCCAGCAGCCTAAGCCCACGGAGGAGTGAAGCTTTCTTT.

Here the CDR3 reads CASSLSGQGASGNTIYF. The CDR3 region has the DNA TGCGCCAGCAGCTTGAGCGGACAGGGGGCCTCTGGAAACACCATATATTTT. This chain joins TRBV5-1 and TRBJ1-3; TRBD1 matches at 11 bases. The V segment lost 1 base and the J segment 0 bases; nucleotides outside the gene matches: 3. Germline CDR1 reads SGHRS; CDR2 reads YFSETQ. The CDR3 consists of 17 residues.

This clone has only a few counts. DNA for the CDR3: TGTGCCAGCAGCCCATGGGGACAGGGCCCCCACGAGCAGTACTTC. The encoded protein is CASSPWGQGPHEQYF. This chain uses TRBV7-2 with TRBJ2-7, with TRBD1 identical over 9 bases. Germline assignment: CDR1 SGHTA and CDR2 FQGNSA. V trimming: 5 bases; J trimming: 5 bases; junction bases outside the gene matches: 10. CDR3 length equals 15 residues.

The DNA of the CDR3 is TGTGCCAGCAGCCCGTCTCCGGGGGGGCAGTACAATGAGCAGTTCTTC. Its translation: CASSPSPGGQYNEQFF. The chain joins TRBV28 to TRBJ2-1, with 8 positions matching TRBD2. This CDR3 has 16 amino acids. V shed 6 bases, J shed 4 bases, and the junction held 11 bases outside the gene matches. Germline lookup yields CDR1 MDHEN and CDR2 SYDVKM.

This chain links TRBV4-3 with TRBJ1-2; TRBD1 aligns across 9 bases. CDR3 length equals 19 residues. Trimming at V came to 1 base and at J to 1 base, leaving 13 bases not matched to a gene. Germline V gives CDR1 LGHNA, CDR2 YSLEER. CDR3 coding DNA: TGCGCCAGCAGCCAAGCCCTCCTGACCGGGACAGGGTTTAACTATGGCTACACCTTC. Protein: CASSQALLTGTGFNYGYTF.

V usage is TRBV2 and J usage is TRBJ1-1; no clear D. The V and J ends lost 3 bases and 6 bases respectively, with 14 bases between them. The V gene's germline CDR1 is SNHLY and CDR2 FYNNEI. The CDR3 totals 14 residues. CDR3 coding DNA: TGTGCCAGCAGTGAGGGCCCGACAAGGTCTGAAGCTTTCTTT. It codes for CASSEGPTRSEAFF.

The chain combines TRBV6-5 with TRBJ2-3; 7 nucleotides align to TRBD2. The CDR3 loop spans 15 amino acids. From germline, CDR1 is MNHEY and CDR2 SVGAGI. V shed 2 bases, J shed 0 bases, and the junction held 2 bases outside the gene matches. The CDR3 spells CASSYAGASTDTQYF. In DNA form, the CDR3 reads TGTGCCAGCAGTTACGCGGGAGCAAGCACAGATACGCAGTATTTT.

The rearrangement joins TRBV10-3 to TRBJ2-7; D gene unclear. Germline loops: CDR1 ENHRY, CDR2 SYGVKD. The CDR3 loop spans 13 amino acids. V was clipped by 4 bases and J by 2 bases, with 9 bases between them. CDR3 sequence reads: CAISVGETYEQYF. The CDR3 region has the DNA TGTGCCATCAGTGTGGGCGAGACCTACGAGCAGTACTTC.

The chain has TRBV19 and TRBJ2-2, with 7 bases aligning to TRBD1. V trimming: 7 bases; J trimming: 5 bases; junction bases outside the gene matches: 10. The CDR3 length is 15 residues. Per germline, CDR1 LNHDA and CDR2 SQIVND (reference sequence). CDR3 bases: TGTGCCAGTACTAATTTGGGACAGCCAACCGGGGAGCTGTTTTTT. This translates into CASTNLGQPTGELFF.

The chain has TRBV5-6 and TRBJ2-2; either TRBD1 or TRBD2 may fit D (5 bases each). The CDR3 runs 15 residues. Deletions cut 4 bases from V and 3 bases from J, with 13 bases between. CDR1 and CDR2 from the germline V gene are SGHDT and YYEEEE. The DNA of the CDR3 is TGTGCCAGCAGCCCGGGACCGTTAGACACCGGGGAGCTGTTTTTT. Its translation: CASSPGPLDTGELFF.

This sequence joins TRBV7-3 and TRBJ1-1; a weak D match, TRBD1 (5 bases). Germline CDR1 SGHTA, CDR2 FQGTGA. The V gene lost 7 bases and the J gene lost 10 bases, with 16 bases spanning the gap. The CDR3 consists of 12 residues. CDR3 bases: TGTGCCAGCAACAAAATACTGGGACGAGCTTTCTTT. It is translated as CASNKILGRAFF.

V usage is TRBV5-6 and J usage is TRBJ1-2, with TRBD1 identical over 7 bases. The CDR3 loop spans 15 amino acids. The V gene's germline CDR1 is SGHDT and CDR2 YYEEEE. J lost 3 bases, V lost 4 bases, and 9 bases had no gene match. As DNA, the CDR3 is TGTGCCAGCAGCCGGAGGGACAGACTATACTATGGCTACACCTTC. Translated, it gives CASSRRDRLYYGYTF.